These 26 T cell receptor beta chains share one sample of origin, sequenced in a study of cytomegalovirus exposure and HLA in healthy donors. PCR employed 60 Vbeta and 13 Jbeta primers. Repertoires were generated with immunoSEQ multiplex PCR, while TCRdb's copy carries only in-frame clones and drops some. The sample holds about 130,000 clones, about 80% seen once. The sequenced sample consisted of PBMCs. The receptors derive from a woman in her thirties or forties in good health and CMV-seronegative.

The chain has TRBV6-5 and TRBJ2-7; tentative D call: TRBD2 (6 bases). This CDR3 region has 14 residues. Germline CDR1 is MNHEY and CDR2 is SVGAGI. Between the trimmed V and J ends, which lost 6 bases and 4 bases, there was a span of 16 bases. The CDR3: CASSPRNGGYEQYF. CDR3 bases: TGTGCCAGCAGCCCACGAAACGGGGGTTACGAGCAGTACTTC.

The J gene is TRBJ1-4, the V gene TRBV15, with TRBD1 matching over 8 bases. Germline assignment: CDR1 LNHNV and CDR2 YYDKDF (reference sequence). The V segment lost 2 bases and the J segment 2 bases; nucleotides outside the gene matches: 13. The CDR3 covers 19 residues. The CDR3 nucleotides are TGTGCCACCAGCAGATCCAAAACAGGGGGTTATTTTACTAATGAAAAACTGTTTTTT. Protein product: CATSRSKTGGYFTNEKLFF.

The V gene is TRBV5-1, the J gene TRBJ2-5; 10 bases are a match to TRBD1. V trimming: 3 bases; J trimming: 1 base; junction bases outside the gene matches: 9. Looked up from germline, CDR1 is SGHRS and CDR2 is YFSETQ. This CDR3 has 17 amino acids. The CDR3 sequence: CASSSSSGQGGQETQYF. The CDR3 bases are TGCGCCAGCAGCTCATCATCCGGACAGGGGGGCCAAGAGACCCAGTACTTC.

This chain uses TRBV7-9 with TRBJ1-3; D unresolved. V was cut by 3 bases and J by 0 bases, with 9 bases left in between. The V gene's germline CDR1 is SEHNR and CDR2 FQNEAQ (reference sequence). The CDR3 extends over 15 amino acids. In nucleotides, the CDR3 is TGTGCCAGCAGCTTCAGTGACTTCTCTGGAAACACCATATATTTT. Translation: CASSFSDFSGNTIYF. Full variable domain (missing parts from reference TRBV7-9 and TRBJ1-3): DTGVSQNPRHKITKRGQNVTFRCDPISEHNRLYWYRQTLGQGPEFLTYFQNEAQLEKSRLLSDRFSAERPKGSFSTLEIQRTEQGDSAMYLCASSFSDFSGNTIYFGEGSWLTVV.

In the case of this clone: Its ends do not fully match the called genes, so a read error is possible. The V gene is TRBV4-2, the J gene TRBJ1-5, with a weak D call TRBD1 (5 bases). Per germline, CDR1 LGHNA and CDR2 YNFKEQ. The CDR3 is 15 residues long. CDR3 nucleotide sequence: TGTTCCAGCAGCCAAGCCACCCGGGGGTCCCAGCCCCAGCATTTT. Its protein is CSSSQATRGSQPQHF.

This clone was detected a few times. The chain joins TRBV7-8 to TRBJ1-1, with unresolved D. CDR3 length: 13 residues. In germline, CDR1 is SGHVS, CDR2 FQNEAQ. The V gene lost 6 bases and the J gene lost 10 bases, with 18 bases spanning the gap. The CDR3 DNA reads TGTGCCAGCAGAGACGAGGGCCTCCTGGGAGCTTTCTTT. This codes for CASRDEGLLGAFF.

This clone came up a few times. The CDR3 loop reads CASSALRQGARIGYTF. The DNA for the CDR3 is TGTGCCAGCAGTGCTCTCCGACAGGGGGCGCGGATTGGCTACACCTTC. The V call is TRBV6-1, the J call TRBJ1-2, with TRBD1 matching 10 bases. The germline CDR1 and CDR2 sequences are MNHNS and SASEGT. The V gene end was trimmed by 4 bases and the J gene end by 7 bases; junction bases not matched to a gene: 12. This CDR3 region has 16 residues.

This clone came up a few times. This chain connects TRBV9 to TRBJ2-5, with 7 bases lining up with TRBD2. CDR3 length: 15 residues. Germline trimming cut 2 bases from V and 1 base from J; bases unmatched to any gene: 5. Germline-derived CDR1 and CDR2 are SGDLS and YYNGEE. CDR3 in amino acids: CASSVGTILQETQYF. The CDR3 DNA is TGTGCCAGCAGCGTCGGGACTATACTCCAAGAGACCCAGTACTTC.

The chain joins TRBV19 to TRBJ2-7; 7 bases align to TRBD1. The V gene end was trimmed by 6 bases and the J gene end by 2 bases; junction bases not matched to a gene: 4. Germline CDR1 LNHDA, CDR2 SQIVND (reference sequence). This CDR3 spans 13 amino acids. CDR3 loop: CASSPTGTYEQYF. CDR3 sequence (DNA): TGTGCCAGTAGCCCGACAGGGACCTACGAGCAGTACTTC.

This clone was detected a few times. This chain connects TRBV7-9 to TRBJ2-5; TRBD2 aligns across 9 bases. Germline loops: CDR1 SEHNR, CDR2 FQNEAQ (reference sequence). The V segment lost 5 bases and the J segment 0 bases; nucleotides outside the gene matches: 16. The CDR3 is made up of 19 amino acids. CDR3 in amino acids: CASSPRLSGRPDDQETQYF. DNA of the CDR3: TGTGCCAGCAGCCCGCGACTGAGCGGGAGGCCCGACGACCAAGAGACCCAGTACTTC.

The V and J genes are TRBV6-5 and TRBJ1-5, with D maybe TRBD1 (5 bases). The germline CDR1 and CDR2 sequences are MNHEY and SVGAGI. This CDR3 is 16 amino acids long. The V end lost 0 bases, the J end lost 5 bases, and 14 bases lay between the germline ends. The CDR3 DNA reads TGTGCCAGCAGTTACTCGATTTCAGGGCGTGATCAGCCCCAGCATTTT. As protein: CASSYSISGRDQPQHF.

The chain joins TRBV10-3 to TRBJ2-1, with 11 bases identical to TRBD2. This CDR3 is built from 16 residues. J gave up 9 bases and V 2 bases, and 9 bases lay outside the gene matches. CDR1 is ENHRY, CDR2 SYGVKD, per germline. The CDR3 DNA reads as TGTGCCATCAGTGAGGGGCTAGCGGGAGGTCGGAGTGAGCAGTTCTTC. Its translation: CAISEGLAGGRSEQFF.

This clone appeared once. The gene calls are TRBV19 and TRBJ2-5, with TRBD1 matching 7 bases. The germline CDR1 and CDR2 sequences are LNHDA and SQIVND (reference sequence). The CDR3 totals 11 residues. V trimming: 8 bases; J trimming: 5 bases; junction bases outside the gene matches: 2. CDR3 bases: TGTGCCAGTGCCAGGGGGGAGACCCAGTACTTC. The encoded protein is CASARGETQYF.

This clone came up a few times. The genes are TRBV4-3 and TRBJ1-1; weak D call: TRBD1 (6 bases). Germline values: CDR1 LGHNA, CDR2 YSLEER. The CDR3 length is 15 residues. Trimming removed 0 bases at V and 4 bases at J, with 12 bases between. The CDR3 loop reads CASSQETGYGTEAFF. The CDR3 nucleotides are TGCGCCAGCAGCCAAGAAACAGGGTATGGCACTGAAGCTTTCTTT.

This chain connects TRBV5-1 to TRBJ1-5, with D tentatively TRBD1 (5 bases). Per the germline V gene, CDR1 is SGHRS and CDR2 is YFSETQ. The CDR3 runs to 19 residues. Trimming pared 4 bases from V and 3 bases from J, leaving 26 bases between. CDR3 amino acids: CASSPMERAGGGANQPQHF. CDR3 DNA: TGCGCCAGCAGCCCTATGGAAAGGGCGGGTGGAGGGGCCAATCAGCCCCAGCATTTT.

This clone was counted a few times. Different DNA sequences within this sample yield the same CDR3. Written as DNA, the CDR3 is TGTGCCAGCAGCGTAGACGGGAGCAATCAGCCCCAGCATTTT. Translating it yields CASSVDGSNQPQHF. The V and J genes are TRBV9 and TRBJ1-5; D is ambiguous. There are 14 residues in the CDR3. Germline values: CDR1 SGDLS, CDR2 YYNGEE. V was shortened by 0 bases and J by 1 base, with 5 bases between the two germline ends. Full variable domain (remainder filled in from reference TRBV9 and TRBJ1-5): DSGVTQTPKHLITATGQRVTLRCSPRSGDLSVYWYQQSLDQGLQFLIQYYNGEERAKGNILERFSAQQFPDLHSELNLSSLELGDSALYFCASSVDGSNQPQHFGDGTRLSIL.

V gene TRBV9 combines with J gene TRBJ1-4; no clear D gene. The CDR3 length is 15 residues. V dropped 3 bases and J dropped 0 bases, with 9 bases sitting between them. Germline lookup yields CDR1 SGDLS and CDR2 YYNGEE. CDR3 sequence (DNA): TGTGCCAGCAGCGCAGACGGGGCAACTAATGAAAAACTGTTTTTT. Its translation: CASSADGATNEKLFF.

The J gene is TRBJ2-7, the V gene TRBV11-1, with 12 bases fitting TRBD2. V was pared by 5 bases and J by 3 bases, with 5 bases of the junction left unmatched. Per the germline V gene, CDR1 is SGHAT and CDR2 is FQDESV (reference sequence). The CDR3 has 15 residues. The CDR3 protein is CASSLRLAGVYEQYF. CDR3 nucleotide sequence: TGTGCCAGCAGCCTTAGACTAGCGGGAGTCTACGAGCAGTACTTC.

V usage is TRBV19 and J usage is TRBJ2-1; 11 nucleotides align to TRBD2. The CDR3 consists of 16 residues. Germline V gives CDR1 LNHDA, CDR2 SQIVND (reference sequence). V was pared by 6 bases and J by 4 bases, with 8 bases of the junction left unmatched. This chain's CDR3 is CASSRLAGGGYNEQFF. The DNA of the CDR3 is TGTGCCAGTAGCCGTCTAGCGGGAGGAGGGTACAATGAGCAGTTCTTC.

This clone came up a few times. This sequence joins TRBV28 and TRBJ1-4, with TRBD1 as a possible D gene (6 bases). CDR3 length equals 16 residues. V was pared by 2 bases and J by 3 bases, with 13 bases between. The germline gives CDR1 MDHEN, CDR2 SYDVKM. CDR3 sequence (DNA): TGTGCCAGCAGTTTACCAGGGGAAAGGGCTAATGAAAAACTGTTTTTT. Translating it yields CASSLPGERANEKLFF.

The chain has TRBV28 and TRBJ1-5; D might be TRBD1 (5 bases). Trimming shortened V by 4 bases and J by 2 bases, and 12 bases separated the two germline ends. CDR3 length: 15 amino acids. Germline V lookup: CDR1 MDHEN, CDR2 SYDVKM. CDR3 DNA sequence: TGTGCCAGCAGTTCGCAGGGCAAACGCAATCAGCCCCAGCATTTT. Translated: CASSSQGKRNQPQHF.

This chain connects TRBV7-9 to TRBJ2-2, with 9 bases fitting TRBD1. The CDR3 loop spans 14 amino acids. V gave up 5 bases and J gave up 6 bases; unmatched junction bases: 4. Germline V lookup: CDR1 SEHNR, CDR2 FQNEAQ (reference sequence). DNA for the CDR3: TGTGCCAGCAGCCCCGGGACAGGGTCCGGGGAGCTGTTTTTT. Its translation is CASSPGTGSGELFF.

The chain combines TRBV5-6 with TRBJ2-7, with D possibly being TRBD2 (5 bases). CDR3 length equals 15 residues. The germline V gene has CDR1 SGHDT and CDR2 YYEEEE. V was shortened by 1 base and J by 6 bases, with 17 bases between the two germline ends. The CDR3 coding sequence is TGTGCCAGCAGCTTGATCGCGGGTACCATTGGCGAGCAGTACTTC. Translated: CASSLIAGTIGEQYF. The full variable domain, completed using reference TRBV5-6 and TRBJ2-7, is DAGVTQSPTHLIKTRGQQVTLRCSPKSGHDTVSWYQQALGQGPQFIFQYYEEEERQRGNFPDRFSGHQFPNYSSELNVNALLLGDSALYLCASSLIAGTIGEQYFGPGTRLTVT.

V and J are TRBV5-3 and TRBJ1-4; D gene ambiguous. TRBV5-3 belongs to the ORF category, with a function that is uncertain. The V gene lost 4 bases and the J gene lost 8 bases, with 18 bases spanning the gap. The CDR3 runs 15 residues. In DNA form, the CDR3 reads TGTGCCAGAAGCCCGGCCACTAAGACCAAGGAAAAACTGTTTTTT. Its protein product is CARSPATKTKEKLFF.

The V call is TRBV9, the J call TRBJ2-3; the D gene is possibly TRBD2 (5 bases). CDR3 length equals 14 residues. V dropped 0 bases and J dropped 5 bases, with 10 bases sitting between them. Germline-derived CDR1 and CDR2 are SGDLS and YYNGEE. The CDR3 sequence is CASSVGAAGDTQYF. The CDR3 DNA sequence: TGTGCCAGCAGCGTAGGGGCGGCGGGAGATACGCAGTATTTT.

The chain has TRBV18 and TRBJ2-3, with D possibly TRBD2 on 5 matching bases. CDR1 and CDR2 from the germline V gene are KGHSH and LQKENI. The CDR3 extends over 16 amino acids. Trimming stripped 3 bases from V and 4 bases from J, with 17 bases between. The CDR3 nucleotides are TGTGCCAGCTCACCCCTTGGGAGCGGCTCTCCAGATACGCAGTATTTT. Amino acids: CASSPLGSGSPDTQYF.